Listed here are 7 T cell receptor beta chains from one sample, sequenced in a study of graft-versus-host responses after intestinal transplantation. Profiling relied on immunoSEQ multiplex PCR, and the TCRdb table lists in-frame clones only, not all of them. This sample has about 90,000 clones, with roughly 93% found just once. No cognate antigen is known for these TCRs. Sample: unstimulated CD8+ T cells sorted from spleen or lymph node cells, taken before intestinal transplant. Receptor source: a human donor who received an intestinal transplant.

The V call is TRBV21-1, the J call TRBJ2-7; TRBD1 is taken as the D call from the table, unchecked against the DNA. TRBV21-1 is a documented pseudogene. The length of the CDR3 is 16 residues. In nucleotides, the CDR3 is TGTGCCAGCAGCAGGAATACCGGGACAGAGTCCTACGAGCAGTACTTC. This encodes CASSRNTGTESYEQYF.

The V call is TRBV7-8, the J call TRBJ2-1; 9 nucleotides agree with TRBD2. Germline CDR1 reads SGHVS; CDR2 reads FQNEAQ. The J segment lost 6 bases and the V segment lost 2 bases, leaving 14 bases of the junction unmatched. The CDR3 sequence is 18 residues long. The CDR3 reads CASSLPIAVAGEGNEQFF. As DNA, the CDR3 is TGTGCCAGCAGCTTACCCATCGCGGTAGCGGGAGAGGGCAATGAGCAGTTCTTC.

V is TRBV5-6 and J is TRBJ1-1; D perhaps matches TRBD1 (5 bases). The CDR3 consists of 13 residues. V dropped 3 bases and J dropped 5 bases, with 11 bases sitting between them. Germline CDR1 is SGHDT and CDR2 is YYEEEE. This CDR3 reads CASSWGVGTEAFF. The DNA for the CDR3 is TGTGCCAGCAGCTGGGGCGTCGGGACTGAAGCTTTCTTT.

This sequence joins TRBV2 and TRBJ2-5, with D hard to call. The CDR3 totals 12 residues. Germline V gene lookup returns CDR1 SNHLY and CDR2 FYNNEI. V was pared by 2 bases and J by 5 bases, with 6 bases between. As DNA, the CDR3 is TGTGCCAGCAGTGAAATTCTGGAGACCCAGTACTTC. Translated, it gives CASSEILETQYF.

The gene calls are TRBV13 and TRBJ2-3, with a possible D match to TRBD1 (6 bases). The germline V gene has CDR1 PRHDT and CDR2 FYEKMQ (reference sequence). The CDR3 is made up of 15 amino acids. V gave up 0 bases and J gave up 2 bases, with 9 bases separating them. The CDR3 bases are TGTGCCAGCAGCTTAGGTACAGGGAACACAGATACGCAGTATTTT. Its protein product is CASSLGTGNTDTQYF.

The V and J genes are TRBV4-1 and TRBJ2-7, with a weak D call TRBD2 (6 bases). Germline CDR1 and CDR2: MGHRA and YSYEKL. Between the trimmed V and J ends, which lost 1 base and 1 base, there was a span of 11 bases. The CDR3 is made up of 15 amino acids. The CDR3 is CASSQADAGSYEQYF. CDR3 DNA sequence: TGCGCCAGCAGCCAAGCCGACGCGGGGTCCTACGAGCAGTACTTC.

The rearrangement joins TRBV10-3 to TRBJ1-2; possible D gene TRBD1, 5 bases. Trimming pared 2 bases from V and 2 bases from J, leaving 6 bases between. Germline V lookup: CDR1 ENHRY, CDR2 SYGVKD. The CDR3 totals 13 residues. CDR3 residues: CAISEPGNYGYTF. The CDR3 DNA reads as TGTGCCATCAGTGAGCCAGGGAACTATGGCTACACCTTC.